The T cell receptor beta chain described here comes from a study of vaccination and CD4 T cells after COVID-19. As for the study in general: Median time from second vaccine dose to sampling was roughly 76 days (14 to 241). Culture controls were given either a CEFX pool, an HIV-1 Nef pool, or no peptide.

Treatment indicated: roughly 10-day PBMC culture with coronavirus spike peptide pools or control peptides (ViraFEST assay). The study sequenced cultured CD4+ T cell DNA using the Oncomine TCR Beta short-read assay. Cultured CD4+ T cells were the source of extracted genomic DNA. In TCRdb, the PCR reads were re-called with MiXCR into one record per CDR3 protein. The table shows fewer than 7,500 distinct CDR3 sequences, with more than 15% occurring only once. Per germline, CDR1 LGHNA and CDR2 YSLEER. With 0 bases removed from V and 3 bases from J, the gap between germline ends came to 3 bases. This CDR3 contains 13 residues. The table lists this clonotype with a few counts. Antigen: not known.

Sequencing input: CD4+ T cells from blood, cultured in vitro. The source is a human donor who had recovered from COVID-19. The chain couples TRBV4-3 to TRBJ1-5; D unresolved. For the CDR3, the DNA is TGCGCCAGCAGCCAAGACCCCAATCAGCCCCAGCATTTT. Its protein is CASSQDPNQPQHF.